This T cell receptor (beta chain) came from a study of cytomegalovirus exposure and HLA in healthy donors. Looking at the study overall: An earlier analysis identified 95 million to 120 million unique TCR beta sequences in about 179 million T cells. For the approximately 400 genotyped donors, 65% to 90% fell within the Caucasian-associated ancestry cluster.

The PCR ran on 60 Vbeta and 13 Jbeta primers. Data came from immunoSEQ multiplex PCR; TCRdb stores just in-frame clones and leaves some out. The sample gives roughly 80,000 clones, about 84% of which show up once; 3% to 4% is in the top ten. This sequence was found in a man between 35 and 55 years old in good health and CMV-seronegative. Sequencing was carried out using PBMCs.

CDR3: CASNQQGYGELFF. Written as DNA, the CDR3 is TGTGCCAGCAATCAACAGGGTTACGGGGAGCTGTTTTTT. This rearrangement joins TRBV6-1 to TRBJ2-2, with a tentative D call TRBD1 (6 bases). CDR1 is MNHNS and CDR2 is SASEGT in the germline V gene. Trimming removed 7 bases at V and 7 bases at J, with 13 bases between. The CDR3 consists of 13 residues.